This T cell receptor (beta chain) was documented in a study of cytomegalovirus exposure and HLA in healthy donors. Remarks on this clone: The antigen is not known.

A multiplex PCR was run with 60 Vbeta primers and 13 Jbeta primers. TCRdb's copy holds only in-frame clones and misses some; the assay was immunoSEQ multiplex PCR. Here the sample spans over 100,000 clones, 70% to 90% being singletons. The CDR3 runs to 17 residues. From germline, CDR1 is SGHTA and CDR2 FQGNSA. V shed 2 bases, J shed 3 bases, and the junction held 7 bases outside the gene matches. Findings and limits, study-wide: Overall, 164 TCR beta chains were annotated as cytomegalovirus-associated. TCR beta V- and J-gene trimming was later associated with a missense DCLRE1C variant. Across donors, sequencing depth was assumed by presence/absence analyses to be roughly uniform.

Sample: PBMCs. This chain joins TRBV7-2 and TRBJ2-7, with TRBD2 matching over 13 bases. This TCR derives from a man aged 35 to 55 in good health and CMV-seronegative. CDR3 sequence reads: CASSLPRLAGGHYEQYF. DNA for the CDR3: TGTGCCAGCAGCTTACCGAGACTAGCGGGGGGCCACTACGAGCAGTACTTC.